What follows describes a single T cell receptor beta chain. This clone's antigen is unknown. No base quality values were provided; no much bigger clone lies one nucleotide off. The data originate from a study of CD8+CD57+ T cells in acquired aplastic anemia (dated by TCRdb to the late 2010s). Broadly, across the study: DNA extracted from sorted CD4+ and CD8+ cells had a mean of approximately 3.3 ug, with a range of 0.2 to 27.4 ug. CD8+CD57+ expansion was defined as a frequency above the mean frequency observed in healthy subjects. Study-wide conclusions, independent of this receptor: No significant difference in CD8+ Simpson's diversity was found between patients and healthy controls (P=0.060). Roughly 30 CD8+ CDR3 sequences were shared between patients and controls but appeared highly expressed in patients and within their immunodominant clones.

Profiling of TCR beta VDJ combinations and CDR3 sequences used genomic DNA as the template. An Illumina HiSeq 2000 was used for TCR repertoire sequencing. In the original analysis: TRBV/TRBJ rearrangement plots, CDR3 size and DJ length profiles, and Simpson's diversity index were used to assess repertoires. The most abundant DNA sequence in the deep sequencing data was taken as the immunodominant clone. CDR3 amino acid sequences were screened for sharing across subjects and were compared with published repertoires and the VDJdb database. TCRdb reworked the public reads: Q25 trimming with fastp, MiXCR clone assembly, productive beta chains retained. Identical CDR3 proteins give one entry, which carries the most common genes and DNA. The authors' filters were not applied to this entry. Recorded for this sample are 200,000 or so distinct CDR3 sequences; 60% to 80% of them occurred a single time. The ten largest make up roughly 53% of the sample.

The patients picked for sequencing were ones in whom flow cytometry had shown an expansion of CD8+CD57+ cells. Severe acquired aplastic anemia was diagnosed in all patients according to International Study of Aplastic Anemia and Agranulocytosis and Camitta criteria. Patients had received no therapy at the time of blood sampling. In the study, sorted CD4+ and CD8+ blood T cells from patients with severe aplastic anemia and from healthy subjects underwent deep sequencing of TCR repertoires. Patients were enrolled under clinicaltrials.gov protocols 00001620, 01623167, 00001397, 00071045, 00081523 and 00961064 in the USA. Ficoll-Paque density gradient centrifugation was used to isolate peripheral blood mononuclear cells. Before DNA was extracted, CD4+ and CD8+ T cells were sorted using either FACS or magnetic beads. The receptor comes from a human donor with aplastic anemia. Sequencing input: sorted CD4+, CD8+, or CD8+CD57+ T cells (not recorded which) from PBMCs.

The sequence in DNA is TGCAGTGTCGTAGCGGGGGGGCAGAGAGATACGCAGTATTTT. The resulting protein is CSVVAGGQRDTQYF. The chain is encoded by TRBV20-1 joined to TRBJ2-3, and TRBD2 aligns with 11 junction nucleotides. Taken from cysteine to phenylalanine, the CDR3 has 14 residues. CDR3 DNA is the only sequence kept; it has 42 bases, read in frame from the first base. After removal of 7 bases from V and 5 bases from J, the junction retains 8 bases not matched to a gene. The CDR1 and CDR2 encoded by the germline V gene (reference sequence) are DFQATT and SNEGSKA.